One sample yielded the 19 T cell receptor beta chains listed below, sequenced in a study of cytomegalovirus exposure and HLA in healthy donors listed by TCRdb under 2017. The library was prepared using the immunoSEQ multiplex PCR assay. For the multiplex PCR, a mixture combining 60 forward primers for TCR Vbeta segments and 13 reverse primers for TCR Jbeta segments was used. Held by TCRdb, this immuneACCESS table contains in-frame sequences only and omits some clones. Under half of the omission traces to an unresolved V gene where checked; the cause of the rest is unknown. The sample table contains approximately 130,000 clones; only one count was recorded for 70% to 80% of them. The ten largest clones capture around 2.7% of the sample. The sequenced sample consisted of PBMCs. The source of these receptors is a woman aged 60 to 75 in good health and CMV-seropositive.

This clone came up a few times. The chain is built from TRBV10-3 and TRBJ1-1; TRBD1 matches 8 bases. V was pared by 8 bases and J by 1 base, with 6 bases of the junction left unmatched. This CDR3 contains 14 residues. Germline loops: CDR1 ENHRY, CDR2 SYGVKD. The CDR3 loop is CAIASDRENTEAFF. The CDR3 DNA is TGTGCCATCGCTTCGGACAGGGAGAACACTGAAGCTTTCTTT.

V and J are TRBV14 and TRBJ2-1; the D gene is possibly TRBD2 (6 bases). The V and J ends lost 8 bases and 1 base respectively, with 15 bases between them. Germline V gene lookup returns CDR1 SGHDN and CDR2 FVKESK. There are 15 residues in the CDR3. CDR3 sequence: CASQRGTGSYNEQFF. For the CDR3, the DNA is TGTGCCAGCCAACGGGGGACGGGGTCCTACAATGAGCAGTTCTTC. Full variable domain (remainder filled in from reference TRBV14 and TRBJ2-1): EAGVTQFPSHSVIEKGQTVTLRCDPISGHDNLYWYRRVMGKEIKFLLHFVKESKQDESGMPNNRFLAERTGGTYSTLKVQPAELEDSGVYFCASQRGTGSYNEQFFGPGTRLTVL.

The chain carries TRBV18 and TRBJ1-6; 9 bases map to TRBD1. Trimming removed 3 bases from V and 5 bases from J; junction bases left unmatched: 2. The germline gives CDR1 KGHSH, CDR2 LQKENI. The CDR3 covers 15 residues. This CDR3 reads CASSPRQGDNSPLHF. The CDR3 DNA reads as TGTGCCAGCTCACCTAGACAGGGGGATAATTCACCCCTCCACTTT.

The chain combines TRBV7-9 with TRBJ2-7, with 7 positions matching TRBD2. CDR3 length: 13 residues. J gave up 2 bases and V 5 bases, and 3 bases lay outside the gene matches. The germline gives CDR1 SEHNR, CDR2 FQNEAQ (reference sequence). CDR3 coding DNA: TGTGCCAGCAGCCCCGGGGGGACCTACGAGCAGTACTTC. Amino acids: CASSPGGTYEQYF.

The chain recombines TRBV2 with TRBJ1-1; weak D call: TRBD1 (5 bases). The CDR3 consists of 13 residues. V was cut by 11 bases and J by 6 bases, with 19 bases left in between. From germline, CDR1 is SNHLY and CDR2 FYNNEI. The CDR3 nucleotides are TGTGCCGGAACAAGGGGATCGTTACCTGAAGCTTTCTTT. Amino acids: CAGTRGSLPEAFF.

For this clone: Other DNA sequences from this sample encode an identical CDR3 as well. The V gene is TRBV5-1, the J gene TRBJ2-7; 9 nucleotides agree with TRBD1. Per the germline V gene, CDR1 is SGHRS and CDR2 is YFSETQ. This CDR3 contains 14 residues. Trimming removed 0 bases from V and 2 bases from J; junction bases left unmatched: 0. CDR3 amino acids: CASSLGQGAYEQYF. The DNA for the CDR3 is TGCGCCAGCAGCTTGGGACAGGGGGCCTACGAGCAGTACTTC. The complete variable domain, with remaining parts taken from reference TRBV5-1 and TRBJ2-7, reads KAGVTQTPRYLIKTRGQQVTLSCSPISGHRSVSWYQQTPGQGLQFLFEYFSETQRNKGNFPGRFSGRQFSNSRSEMNVSTLELGDSALYLCASSLGQGAYEQYFGPGTRLTVT.

Here the CDR3 DNA reads TGTGCCAGCTCGGCGTTAGAAGGCGGTCAGCCCCAGCATTTT. Translation gives CASSALEGGQPQHF. The gene calls are TRBV6-1 and TRBJ1-5; D remains unclear. V shed 8 bases and J shed 6 bases, with 17 bases lying between them. Germline CDR1 is MNHNS and CDR2 is SASEGT. The CDR3 has 14 residues.

This clone was seen once. V gene TRBV11-2 combines with J gene TRBJ2-5; D not certain. The CDR3 consists of 15 residues. The V gene's germline CDR1 is SGHAT and CDR2 FQNNGV. V shed 3 bases and J shed 5 bases, with 16 bases lying between them. The CDR3: CASSFPPSRTETQYF. CDR3 in DNA: TGTGCCAGCAGCTTTCCCCCGAGTCGAACCGAGACCCAGTACTTC.

The gene calls are TRBV4-1 and TRBJ2-1, with 8 positions matching TRBD1. CDR3 length equals 16 residues. Trimming took 5 bases from V and 4 from J; bases not matched to a gene: 10. Per germline, CDR1 MGHRA and CDR2 YSYEKL. As DNA, the CDR3 is TGCGCCAGCAGCTCCCGTAGCAGGGGGCAATACAATGAGCAGTTCTTC. It yields the protein CASSSRSRGQYNEQFF.

The chain uses TRBV6-1 and TRBJ2-5, with D tentatively TRBD1 (6 bases). The CDR3 has 13 amino acids. V lost 8 bases to trimming and J lost 5 bases, with 15 bases between them. Germline values: CDR1 MNHNS, CDR2 SASEGT. CDR3 sequence: CASQTGFGETQYF. DNA of the CDR3: TGTGCCAGCCAAACAGGGTTCGGGGAGACCCAGTACTTC.

This clone occurred once. The rearrangement joins TRBV6-6 to TRBJ2-7; 7 nucleotides align to TRBD1. This CDR3 is built from 14 residues. V trimming: 6 bases; J trimming: 3 bases; junction bases outside the gene matches: 8. CDR1 and CDR2 from the germline V gene are MNHNY and SVGAGI (reference sequence). Here the CDR3 DNA reads TGTGCCAGCAGCCTGGGACAGCCACTCTACGAGCAGTACTTC. Translating it yields CASSLGQPLYEQYF.

This clone has a single count. V is TRBV5-6 and J is TRBJ1-4; weak D call: TRBD1 (5 bases). The CDR3 length is 14 residues. CDR1 and CDR2 (germline): SGHDT, YYEEEE. V lost 2 bases, J lost 5 bases, and 10 bases lay in between. The CDR3 reads CASSFGTINEKLFF. CDR3 nucleotides: TGTGCCAGCAGCTTCGGGACTATAAATGAAAAACTGTTTTTT. The entire variable domain, with the rest obtained from reference TRBV5-6 and TRBJ1-4, is as follows: DAGVTQSPTHLIKTRGQQVTLRCSPKSGHDTVSWYQQALGQGPQFIFQYYEEEERQRGNFPDRFSGHQFPNYSSELNVNALLLGDSALYLCASSFGTINEKLFFGSGTQLSVL.

The rearrangement links TRBV7-3 to TRBJ2-3; 7 bases are a match to TRBD2. The CDR3 spans 16 residues. V lost 5 bases, J lost 7 bases, and 15 bases stayed unmatched. The germline gives CDR1 SGHTA, CDR2 FQGTGA. The DNA of the CDR3 is TGTGCCAGCAGCCCAAAAGGCGGGGGTGCTAGGAATACGCAGTATTTT. Translation: CASSPKGGGARNTQYF.

This clone was found a few times. The chain has TRBV9 and TRBJ2-2; tentative D call: TRBD2 (5 bases). V shed 4 bases and J shed 1 base, with 17 bases lying between them. The CDR3 contains 17 residues. The germline V gene has CDR1 SGDLS and CDR2 YYNGEE. CDR3 amino acids: CASSTTSRGMNTGELFF. The CDR3 bases are TGTGCCAGCAGCACTACCTCTCGGGGAATGAACACCGGGGAGCTGTTTTTT.

The chain links TRBV5-4 to TRBJ1-1; the D gene is possibly TRBD1 (5 bases). CDR1 SGHNT and CDR2 YYREEE come from the germline V gene (reference sequence). The CDR3 runs 13 residues. V lost 4 bases to trimming and J lost 2 bases, with 9 bases between them. The CDR3 loop reads CASSLGTNTEAFF. CDR3 coding DNA: TGTGCCAGCAGCCTGGGGACTAACACTGAAGCTTTCTTT.

The V and J genes are TRBV6-6 and TRBJ1-2, with 9 positions matching TRBD1. Trimming cost V 6 bases and J 6 bases; bases outside gene matches: 14. CDR3 length: 16 amino acids. CDR1 MNHNY and CDR2 SVGAGI come from the germline V gene (reference sequence). The DNA of the CDR3 is TGTGCCAGCAGGTCTCGGACAGGGGACGAAACGAATGGCTACACCTTC. Its protein product is CASRSRTGDETNGYTF.

This chain connects TRBV14 to TRBJ2-3; maybe TRBD1 (5 bases). With 0 bases removed from V and 2 bases from J, the gap between germline ends came to 18 bases. Germline V gene data show CDR1 as SGHDN and CDR2 as FVKESK. This CDR3 contains 18 residues. The CDR3 sequence: CASSQDRVAGNYTDTQYF. CDR3 bases: TGTGCCAGCAGCCAAGATAGGGTGGCAGGGAACTACACAGATACGCAGTATTTT.

The chain has TRBV28 and TRBJ2-7; D may be TRBD1 (5 bases). V lost 5 bases, J lost 5 bases, and 7 bases lay in between. Looked up from germline, CDR1 is MDHEN and CDR2 is SYDVKM. This CDR3 has 11 residues. CDR3 in DNA: TGTGCCAGCAGTCTCAGGGACGAGCAGTACTTC. It yields the protein CASSLRDEQYF.

The chain links TRBV5-1 to TRBJ2-1, with a possible D match to TRBD2 (7 bases). The germline V and J ends were trimmed by 6 bases and 5 bases, with 39 bases remaining between them. CDR3 length: 22 residues. Per germline, CDR1 SGHRS and CDR2 YFSETQ. CDR3: CASTTYGGLGGGTTRDNNEQFF. The CDR3 region has the DNA TGCGCCAGCACCACGTACGGGGGGCTCGGCGGGGGTACAACAAGGGACAACAATGAGCAGTTCTTC.